The rows below give T cell receptor beta chains drawn from one sample of a study of cytomegalovirus exposure and HLA in healthy donors. Measured with immunoSEQ multiplex PCR; TCRdb has only the in-frame clones, and not every one. The sample has roughly 100,000 clones, approximately 80% seen once. Sequenced: PBMCs. The receptors stem from a man younger than 40 in good health and CMV-seropositive. Both conserved end residues are part of each CDR3. The order of the fields is V gene, clone size, J gene, D gene, CDR3 DNA, CDR3 protein. The D gene is left open where the match is weak. Part of the rows lack a size; the others show once, few, many or a class for expanded clones.

v_call: TRBV15; clone_size: NA; j_call: TRBJ2-3; d_call: TRBD1; cdr3_nt: TGTGCCACCAGCAGAGATGGGGACAGGGTGGGAGATACGCAGTATTTT; cdr3_aa: CATSRDGDRVGDTQYF
v_call: TRBV5-1; clone_size: NA; j_call: TRBJ1-5; d_call: NA; cdr3_nt: TGCGCCAGCAGCTGGGCAGGGGGCAATCAGCCCCAGCATTTT; cdr3_aa: CASSWAGGNQPQHF
v_call: TRBV5-1; clone_size: few; j_call: TRBJ1-3; d_call: NA; cdr3_nt: TGCGCCAGCAGCGCCTATCGCGGCTCTGGAAACACCATATATTTT; cdr3_aa: CASSAYRGSGNTIYF
v_call: TRBV28; clone_size: NA; j_call: TRBJ1-6; d_call: TRBD1; cdr3_nt: TGTGCCAGCAGTTCGGGACAGGGCGATAATTCACCCCTCCACTTT; cdr3_aa: CASSSGQGDNSPLHF
v_call: TRBV2; clone_size: NA; j_call: TRBJ1-1; d_call: NA; cdr3_nt: TGTGCCACCCGCCCCGAGGGCTTGGGCACTGAAGCTTTCTTT; cdr3_aa: CATRPEGLGTEAFF
v_call: TRBV2; clone_size: NA; j_call: TRBJ1-5; d_call: NA; cdr3_nt: TGTGCCAGCAGTGCCCGGGACTCTCGGTCTAATCAGCCCCAGCATTTT; cdr3_aa: CASSARDSRSNQPQHF
v_call: TRBV27; clone_size: NA; j_call: TRBJ1-1; d_call: NA; cdr3_nt: TGTGCCAGCCATTTGACAGGCGGGGGTACTGAAGCTTTCTTT; cdr3_aa: CASHLTGGGTEAFF
v_call: TRBV27; clone_size: NA; j_call: TRBJ1-6; d_call: TRBD1; cdr3_nt: TGTGCCAGCAGGACCGCCGGGACAGGGGGCTTATTTTCACCCCTCCACTTT; cdr3_aa: CASRTAGTGGLFSPLHF
v_call: TRBV4-1; clone_size: NA; j_call: TRBJ1-1; d_call: NA; cdr3_nt: TGCGCCAGCAGCGACAAGCCCGCCGGACTCTTCTACACTGAAGCTTTCTTT; cdr3_aa: CASSDKPAGLFYTEAFF
v_call: TRBV30; clone_size: once; j_call: TRBJ1-3; d_call: NA; cdr3_nt: TGTGCCTGGAGGCCGGGGATAAACACCATATATTTT; cdr3_aa: CAWRPGINTIYF
v_call: TRBV6-5; clone_size: NA; j_call: TRBJ2-3; d_call: NA; cdr3_nt: TGTGCCAGCAGCCCGGGCCCCAGGGCGCAGTATTTT; cdr3_aa: CASSPGPRAQYF
v_call: TRBV27; clone_size: once; j_call: TRBJ1-2; d_call: NA; cdr3_nt: TGTGCCAGCAGTCCCTCCGAGGGAGCTAACTATGGCTACACCTTC; cdr3_aa: CASSPSEGANYGYTF
v_call: TRBV28; clone_size: NA; j_call: TRBJ1-2; d_call: NA; cdr3_nt: TGTGCCAGCAGTCTCCTGGGGGGTGGCTACACCTTC; cdr3_aa: CASSLLGGGYTF
v_call: TRBV6-1; clone_size: NA; j_call: TRBJ1-2; d_call: TRBD1; cdr3_nt: TGTGCCAGCACTACGGGACAGGGGGCGGCTGGCTACACCTTC; cdr3_aa: CASTTGQGAAGYTF
v_call: TRBV11-2; clone_size: few; j_call: TRBJ1-3; d_call: TRBD1; cdr3_nt: TGTGCCAGCAGTATGGGACAGAGCTCTGGAAACACCATATATTTT; cdr3_aa: CASSMGQSSGNTIYF
v_call: TRBV20-1; clone_size: few; j_call: TRBJ1-4; d_call: NA; cdr3_nt: TGCAGTGCCGTCCTTAATGAAAAACTGTTTTTT; cdr3_aa: CSAVLNEKLFF
v_call: TRBV29-1; clone_size: NA; j_call: TRBJ1-1; d_call: NA; cdr3_nt: TGCAGCGTTGAAGATCGGACTGAAAACACTGAAGCTTTCTTT; cdr3_aa: CSVEDRTENTEAFF